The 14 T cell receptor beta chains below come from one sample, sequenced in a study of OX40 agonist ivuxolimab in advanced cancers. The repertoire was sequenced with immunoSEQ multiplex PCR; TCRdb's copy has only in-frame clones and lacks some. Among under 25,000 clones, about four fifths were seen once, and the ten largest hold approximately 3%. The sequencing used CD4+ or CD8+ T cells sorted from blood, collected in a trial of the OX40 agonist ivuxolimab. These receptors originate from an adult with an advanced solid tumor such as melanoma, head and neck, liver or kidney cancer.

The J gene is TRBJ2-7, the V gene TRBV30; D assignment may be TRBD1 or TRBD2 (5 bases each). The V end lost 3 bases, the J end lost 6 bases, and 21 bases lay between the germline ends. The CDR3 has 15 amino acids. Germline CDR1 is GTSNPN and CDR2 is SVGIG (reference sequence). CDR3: CAWRGVGSLSREQYF. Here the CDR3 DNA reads TGTGCCTGGAGAGGGGTGGGGAGTCTATCACGCGAGCAGTACTTC.

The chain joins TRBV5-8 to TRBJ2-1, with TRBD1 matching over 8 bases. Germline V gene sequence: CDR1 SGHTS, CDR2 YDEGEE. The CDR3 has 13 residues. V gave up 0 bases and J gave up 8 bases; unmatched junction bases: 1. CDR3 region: CASSLVRGHEQFF. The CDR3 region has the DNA TGTGCCAGCAGCTTGGTCAGGGGGCATGAGCAGTTCTTC.

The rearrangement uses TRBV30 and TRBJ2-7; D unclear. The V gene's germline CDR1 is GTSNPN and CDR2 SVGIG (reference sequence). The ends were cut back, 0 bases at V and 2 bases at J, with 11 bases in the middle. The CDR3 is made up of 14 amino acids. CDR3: CAWSVPEVAYEQYF. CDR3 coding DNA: TGTGCCTGGAGTGTCCCAGAAGTCGCCTACGAGCAGTACTTC.

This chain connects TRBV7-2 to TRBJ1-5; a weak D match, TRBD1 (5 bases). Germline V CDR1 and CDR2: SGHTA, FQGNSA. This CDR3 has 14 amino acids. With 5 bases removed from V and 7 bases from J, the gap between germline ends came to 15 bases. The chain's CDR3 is CASSPKAGLQPQHF. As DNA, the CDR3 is TGTGCCAGCAGCCCCAAGGCAGGGTTGCAGCCCCAGCATTTT.

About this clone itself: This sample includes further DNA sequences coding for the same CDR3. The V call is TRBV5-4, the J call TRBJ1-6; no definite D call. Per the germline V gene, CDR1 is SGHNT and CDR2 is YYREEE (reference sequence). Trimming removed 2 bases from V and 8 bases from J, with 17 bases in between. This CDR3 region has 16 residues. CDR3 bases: TGTGCCAGCAGCTTCGGGCTCGGGCAGGACCATTCACCCCTCCACTTT. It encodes CASSFGLGQDHSPLHF.

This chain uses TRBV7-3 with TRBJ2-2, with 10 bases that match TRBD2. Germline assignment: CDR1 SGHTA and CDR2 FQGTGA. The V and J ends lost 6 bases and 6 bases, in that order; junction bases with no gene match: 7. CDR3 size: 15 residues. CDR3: CASRFIAGGAGELFF. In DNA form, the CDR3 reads TGTGCCAGCAGATTTATAGCGGGAGGCGCCGGGGAGCTGTTTTTT.

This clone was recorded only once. CDR3 coding DNA: TGTGCCAGCAGCCTGATCGGACAGATCTCTGGAAACACCATATATTTT. Translation gives CASSLIGQISGNTIYF. The V and J genes are TRBV28 and TRBJ1-3; D perhaps matches TRBD1 (6 bases). In germline, CDR1 is MDHEN, CDR2 SYDVKM. The V end was cut by 6 bases, the J end by 0 bases, with 15 bases between. This CDR3 comprises 16 residues.

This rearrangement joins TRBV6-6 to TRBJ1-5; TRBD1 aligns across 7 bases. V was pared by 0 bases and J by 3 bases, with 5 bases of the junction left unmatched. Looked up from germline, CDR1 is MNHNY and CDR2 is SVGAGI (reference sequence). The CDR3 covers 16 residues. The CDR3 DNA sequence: TGTGCCAGCAGTTACTCGAACAGGGGCGACAATCAGCCCCAGCATTTT. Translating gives CASSYSNRGDNQPQHF.

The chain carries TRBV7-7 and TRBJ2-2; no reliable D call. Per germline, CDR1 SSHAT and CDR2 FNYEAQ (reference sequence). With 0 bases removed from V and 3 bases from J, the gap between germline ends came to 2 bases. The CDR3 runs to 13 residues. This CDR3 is CASSLAYTGELFF. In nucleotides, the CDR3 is TGTGCCAGCAGCTTAGCGTACACCGGGGAGCTGTTTTTT.

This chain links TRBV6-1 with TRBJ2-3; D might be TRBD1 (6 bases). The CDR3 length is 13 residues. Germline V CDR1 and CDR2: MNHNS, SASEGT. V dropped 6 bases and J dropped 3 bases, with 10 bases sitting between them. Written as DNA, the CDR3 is TGTGCCAGCAGCCACAGGGAAACAGATACGCAGTATTTT. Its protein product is CASSHRETDTQYF.

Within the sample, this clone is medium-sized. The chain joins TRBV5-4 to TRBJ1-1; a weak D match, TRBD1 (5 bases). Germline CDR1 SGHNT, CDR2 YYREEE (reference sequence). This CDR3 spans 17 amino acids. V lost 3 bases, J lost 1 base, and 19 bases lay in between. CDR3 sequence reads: CASSSPGRPGANTEAFF. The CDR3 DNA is TGTGCCAGCAGCTCACCGGGCCGGCCTGGGGCGAACACTGAAGCTTTCTTT.

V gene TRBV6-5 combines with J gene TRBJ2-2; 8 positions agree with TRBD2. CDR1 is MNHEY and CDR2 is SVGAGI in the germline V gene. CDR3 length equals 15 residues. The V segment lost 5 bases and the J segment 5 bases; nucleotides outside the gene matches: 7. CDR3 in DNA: TGTGCCAGCAGTACCTCGGGAGGGGGGACCGGGGAGCTGTTTTTT. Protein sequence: CASSTSGGGTGELFF.

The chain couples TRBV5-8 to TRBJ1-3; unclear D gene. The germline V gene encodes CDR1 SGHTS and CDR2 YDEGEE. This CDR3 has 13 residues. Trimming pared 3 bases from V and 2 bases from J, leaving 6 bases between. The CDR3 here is CASSSRPGNTIYF. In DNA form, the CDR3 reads TGTGCCAGCAGCTCCCGCCCTGGAAACACCATATATTTT.

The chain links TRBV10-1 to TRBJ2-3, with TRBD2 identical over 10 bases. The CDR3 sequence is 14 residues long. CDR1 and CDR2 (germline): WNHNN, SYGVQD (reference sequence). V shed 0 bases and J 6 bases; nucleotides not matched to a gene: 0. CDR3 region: CASSESTSGDTQYF. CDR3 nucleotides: TGCGCCAGCAGTGAGTCGACTAGCGGGGATACGCAGTATTTT.